What follows are 17 T cell receptor beta chains derived from one specimen sequenced in a study of blood T cell repertoires in COVID-19. TCRdb's copy holds only in-frame clones and misses some; the assay was immunoSEQ multiplex PCR. The sample holds 300,000 to 350,000 clones, approximately 90% seen once. Input material: peripheral blood. All receptors come from a woman aged 25 to 39 with COVID-19, enrolled during active disease.

The chain carries TRBV7-3 and TRBJ2-3; D possibly corresponds to TRBD2 (7 bases). Per germline, CDR1 SGHTA and CDR2 FQGTGA. The CDR3 covers 16 residues. V lost 1 base and J 6 bases, leaving 17 bases between the germline ends. This CDR3 reads CASSLIGGGGRDTQYF. CDR3 in DNA: TGTGCCAGCAGCTTAATAGGAGGGGGAGGGCGGGATACGCAGTATTTT.

This clone was seen a single time. The chain employs TRBV10-3 and TRBJ1-3, with D possibly matching TRBD1 (5 bases). The length of the CDR3 is 15 residues. Trimming took 4 bases from V and 0 from J, leaving 10 bases between them. Germline CDR1 is ENHRY and CDR2 is SYGVKD. The CDR3 sequence: CAISALGGSGNTIYF. The CDR3 nucleotides are TGTGCCATCAGTGCCTTGGGGGGCTCTGGAAACACCATATATTTT.

This chain links TRBV27 with TRBJ1-3, with unresolved D. The V end was cut by 4 bases, the J end by 9 bases, with 7 bases between. CDR1 and CDR2 (germline): MNHEY, SMNVEV (reference sequence). The CDR3 runs 11 residues. The CDR3 nucleotides read TGTGCCAGCAGTTCCGGTTCCACCATATATTTT. Its translation is CASSSGSTIYF.

V and J are TRBV27 and TRBJ1-4, with TRBD1 matching over 9 bases. The CDR3 length is 17 residues. From germline, CDR1 is MNHEY and CDR2 SMNVEV (reference sequence). J gave up 8 bases and V 8 bases, and 18 bases lay outside the gene matches. The CDR3 here is CASRKLLNRGPWEKLFF. The CDR3 DNA follows: TGTGCCAGCCGAAAACTGTTGAACAGGGGGCCTTGGGAAAAACTGTTTTTT. The full variable domain, rest sourced from reference TRBV27 and TRBJ1-4, is EAQVTQNPRYLITVTGKKLTVTCSQNMNHEYMSWYRQDPGLGLRQIYYSMNVEVTDKGDVPEGYKVSRKEKRNFPLILESPSPNQTSLYFCASRKLLNRGPWEKLFFGSGTQLSVL.

Only one count was recorded for this clone. The rearrangement links TRBV24-1 to TRBJ2-1; 7 positions agree with TRBD1. The CDR3 contains 16 residues. CDR1 KGHDR and CDR2 SFDVKD come from the germline V gene. V was clipped by 4 bases and J by 5 bases; unmatched bases: 10. Here the CDR3 reads CATSDARGPWDNEQFF. The CDR3 DNA follows: TGTGCCACCAGTGACGCGAGGGGGCCCTGGGACAATGAGCAGTTCTTC.

The V call is TRBV3-1 (or the pseudogene TRBV3-2), the J call TRBJ1-5; a possible D gene is TRBD1 (5 bases). CDR1 LGHDT and CDR2 YNNKEL come from the germline V gene (reference sequence). V was cut by 1 base and J by 7 bases, with 17 bases left in between. The CDR3 loop spans 16 amino acids. The CDR3 nucleotides are TGTGCCAGCAGCCAAGCCCCCCCAGGGTTAGGGCAGCCCCAGCATTTT. This sequence encodes CASSQAPPGLGQPQHF.

This chain links TRBV6-5 with TRBJ1-5; D is undetermined. Trimming pared 9 bases from V and 3 bases from J, leaving 12 bases between. The CDR3 is made up of 13 amino acids. Germline CDR1 and CDR2: MNHEY and SVGAGI. The CDR3 nucleotides are TGTGCCAGTGGTAGAGGGCCCAATCAGCCCCAGCATTTT. This translates into CASGRGPNQPQHF.

V usage is TRBV3-1 (or the pseudogene TRBV3-2) and J usage is TRBJ2-2; TRBD2 matches at 8 bases. V lost 5 bases to trimming and J lost 0 bases; unmatched junction nucleotides: 2. The germline V gene encodes CDR1 LGHDT and CDR2 YNNKEL (reference sequence). The CDR3 runs to 15 residues. The CDR3 DNA sequence: TGTGCCAGCAGCTTTAGCGGGGCGAACACCGGGGAGCTGTTTTTT. Its protein is CASSFSGANTGELFF.

The rearrangement links TRBV4-1 to TRBJ1-4; TRBD1 matches at 7 bases. Germline lookup yields CDR1 MGHRA and CDR2 YSYEKL. Losses at the gene ends were 6 bases for V and 8 bases for J; bases not matched to a gene: 12. This CDR3 comprises 15 residues. CDR3 DNA sequence: TGCGCCAGCAGTCGGGGGACAGATCAGGACGAAAAACTGTTTTTT. It yields the protein CASSRGTDQDEKLFF.

V usage is TRBV6-6 and J usage is TRBJ1-1; 8 bases align to TRBD1. Germline V gives CDR1 MNHNY, CDR2 SVGAGI (reference sequence). The CDR3 extends over 14 amino acids. With 5 bases clipped from V and 5 bases from J, the junction kept 7 bases outside the gene matches. DNA of the CDR3: TGTGCCAGCAGTCCGACAGGGGATTGGACTGAAGCTTTCTTT. Translating it yields CASSPTGDWTEAFF.

CDR3 region: CASNRAGETQYF. CDR3 nucleotides: TGTGCCAGTAATCGGGCAGGGGAGACCCAGTACTTC. The chain has TRBV19 and TRBJ2-5; D perhaps matches TRBD1 (5 bases). The germline V gene encodes CDR1 LNHDA and CDR2 SQIVND (reference sequence). This CDR3 is built from 12 residues. V was clipped by 7 bases and J by 5 bases, with 11 bases between them.

The CDR3 region is CASSPTVGATEAFF. CDR3 DNA: TGTGCCAGCAGCCCAACCGTGGGGGCGACTGAAGCTTTCTTT. The chain recombines TRBV9 with TRBJ1-1; possibly TRBD1 for D (6 bases). V lost 4 bases and J 5 bases, leaving 15 bases between the germline ends. The germline V gene encodes CDR1 SGDLS and CDR2 YYNGEE. This CDR3 has 14 residues. Variable domain in full (rest from reference TRBV9 and TRBJ1-1): DSGVTQTPKHLITATGQRVTLRCSPRSGDLSVYWYQQSLDQGLQFLIQYYNGEERAKGNILERFSAQQFPDLHSELNLSSLELGDSALYFCASSPTVGATEAFFGQGTRLTVV.

The rearrangement links TRBV10-3 to TRBJ2-7, with TRBD1 matching over 7 bases. The CDR3 contains 16 residues. The germline V gene has CDR1 ENHRY and CDR2 SYGVKD. The V gene end was trimmed by 4 bases and the J gene end by 7 bases; junction bases not matched to a gene: 16. The CDR3 here is CAISGVLGQTSVEQYF. The DNA for the CDR3 is TGTGCCATCAGTGGAGTTTTGGGACAGACGAGCGTTGAGCAGTACTTC.

The chain employs TRBV5-1 and TRBJ2-5, with TRBD2 matching over 8 bases. Germline assignment: CDR1 SGHRS and CDR2 YFSETQ. V shed 3 bases and J 3 bases; nucleotides not matched to a gene: 4. The CDR3 sequence is 14 residues long. In DNA form, the CDR3 reads TGCGCCAGCAGCTCCGGGGGGGCTGAAGAGACCCAGTACTTC. Its protein product is CASSSGGAEETQYF. Supplemented by reference TRBV5-1 and TRBJ2-5, the full variable domain reads KAGVTQTPRYLIKTRGQQVTLSCSPISGHRSVSWYQQTPGQGLQFLFEYFSETQRNKGNFPGRFSGRQFSNSRSEMNVSTLELGDSALYLCASSSGGAEETQYFGPGTRLLVL.

The V and J genes are TRBV7-3 and TRBJ1-1; 8 bases are shared with TRBD1. The CDR3 is 17 amino acids. Germline trimming cut 5 bases from V and 1 base from J; bases unmatched to any gene: 12. Germline assignment: CDR1 SGHTA and CDR2 FQGTGA. As DNA, the CDR3 is TGTGCCAGCAGCGTGACAGGGGCGCCCTTTGAGAACACTGAAGCTTTCTTT. Translation: CASSVTGAPFENTEAFF.

The rearrangement uses TRBV6-7 and TRBJ1-5; D is perhaps TRBD1 (5 bases). TRBV6-7 is known as an ORF, though its function is uncertain. The CDR3 is made up of 15 amino acids. The germline V and J ends were trimmed by 6 bases and 2 bases, with 14 bases remaining between them. In nucleotides, the CDR3 is TGTGCCAGCAGCGGGCCGGACAAACGCAATCAGCCCCAGCATTTT. Its protein is CASSGPDKRNQPQHF.

The CDR3 sequence: CASSQDDTGHGVGFTGELFF. The DNA of the CDR3 is TGCGCCAGCAGCCAAGATGACACAGGGCATGGGGTCGGGTTCACCGGGGAGCTGTTTTTT. The rearrangement joins TRBV4-1 to TRBJ2-2; the D gene is possibly TRBD1 (6 bases). Trimming pared 0 bases from V and 4 bases from J, leaving 24 bases between. The germline V gene encodes CDR1 MGHRA and CDR2 YSYEKL. The CDR3 is made up of 20 amino acids.